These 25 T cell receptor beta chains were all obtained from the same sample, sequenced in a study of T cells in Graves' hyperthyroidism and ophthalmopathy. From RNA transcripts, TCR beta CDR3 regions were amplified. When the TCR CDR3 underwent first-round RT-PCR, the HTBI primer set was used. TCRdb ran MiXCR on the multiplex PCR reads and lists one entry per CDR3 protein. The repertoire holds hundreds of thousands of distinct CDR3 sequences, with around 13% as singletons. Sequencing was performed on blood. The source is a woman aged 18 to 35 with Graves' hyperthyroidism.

In DNA form, the CDR3 reads TGTGCCAGCAGCGTATTACTAGCGGGGTCCACAGATACGCAGTATTTT. As protein: CASSVLLAGSTDTQYF. This chain joins TRBV9 and TRBJ2-3; 10 positions agree with TRBD2. The CDR3 spans 16 residues. Germline V gene lookup returns CDR1 SGDLS and CDR2 YYNGEE. V shed 1 base and J 2 bases; nucleotides not matched to a gene: 4.

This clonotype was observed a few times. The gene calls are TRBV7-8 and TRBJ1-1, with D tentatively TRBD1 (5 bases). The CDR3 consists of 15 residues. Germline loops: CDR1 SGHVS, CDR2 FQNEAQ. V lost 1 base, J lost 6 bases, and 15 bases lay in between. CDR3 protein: CASSLVQGVGPEAFF. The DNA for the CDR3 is TGTGCCAGCAGCTTAGTTCAGGGAGTGGGTCCTGAAGCTTTCTTT.

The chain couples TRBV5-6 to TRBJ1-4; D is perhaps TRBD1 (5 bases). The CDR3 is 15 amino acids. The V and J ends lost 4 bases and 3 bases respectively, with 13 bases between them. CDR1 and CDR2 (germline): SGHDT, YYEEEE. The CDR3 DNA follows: TGTGCCAGCAGCGGAACAGGTGCCCCTAATGAAAAACTGTTTTTT. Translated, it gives CASSGTGAPNEKLFF.

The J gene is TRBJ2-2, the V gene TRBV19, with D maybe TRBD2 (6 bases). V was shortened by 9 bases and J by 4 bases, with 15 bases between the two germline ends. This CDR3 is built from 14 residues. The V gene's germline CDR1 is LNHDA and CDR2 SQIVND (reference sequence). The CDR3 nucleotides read TGTGCCAGCACCGCGAAAGCGGGCACCGGGGAGCTGTTTTTT. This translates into CASTAKAGTGELFF.

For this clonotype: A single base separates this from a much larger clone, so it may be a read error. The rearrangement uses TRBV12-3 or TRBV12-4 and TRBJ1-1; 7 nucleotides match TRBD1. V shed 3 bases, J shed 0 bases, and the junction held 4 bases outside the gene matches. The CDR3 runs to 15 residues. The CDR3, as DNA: TGTGCCAGCAGTTTTACAGGGGCCCTGAACACTGAAGCTTTCTTT. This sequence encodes CASSFTGALNTEAFF.

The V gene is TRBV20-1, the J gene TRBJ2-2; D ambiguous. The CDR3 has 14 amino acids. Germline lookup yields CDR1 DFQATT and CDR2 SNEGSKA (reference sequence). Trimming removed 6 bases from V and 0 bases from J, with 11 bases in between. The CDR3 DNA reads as TGCAGTGCCAATGGACGGTCGAACACCGGGGAGCTGTTTTTT. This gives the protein CSANGRSNTGELFF.

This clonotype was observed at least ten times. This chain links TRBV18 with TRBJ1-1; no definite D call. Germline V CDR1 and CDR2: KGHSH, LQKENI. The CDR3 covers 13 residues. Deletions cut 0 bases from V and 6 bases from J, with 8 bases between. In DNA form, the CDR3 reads TGTGCCAGCTCACCACCCGGGGTAGCTGAAGCTTTCTTT. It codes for CASSPPGVAEAFF.

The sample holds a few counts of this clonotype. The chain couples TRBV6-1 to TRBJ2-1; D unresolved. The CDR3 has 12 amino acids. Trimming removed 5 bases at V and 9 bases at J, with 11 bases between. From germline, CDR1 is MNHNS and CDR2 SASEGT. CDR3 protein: CASSIDFSEQFF. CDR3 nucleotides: TGTGCCAGCAGTATTGACTTCTCTGAGCAGTTCTTC.

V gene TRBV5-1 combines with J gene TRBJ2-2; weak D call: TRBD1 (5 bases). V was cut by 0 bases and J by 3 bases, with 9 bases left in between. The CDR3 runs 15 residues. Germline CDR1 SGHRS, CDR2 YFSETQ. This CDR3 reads CASSLVWGDTGELFF. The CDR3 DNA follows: TGCGCCAGCAGCTTGGTTTGGGGCGACACCGGGGAGCTGTTTTTT.

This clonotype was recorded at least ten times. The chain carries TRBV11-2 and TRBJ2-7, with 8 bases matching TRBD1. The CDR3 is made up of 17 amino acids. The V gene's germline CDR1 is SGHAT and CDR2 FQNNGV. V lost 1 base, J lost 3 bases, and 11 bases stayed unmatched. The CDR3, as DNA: TGTGCCAGCAGCTTAGTCGGACAGGGTTTTAGTTACTACGAGCAGTACTTC. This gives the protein CASSLVGQGFSYYEQYF.

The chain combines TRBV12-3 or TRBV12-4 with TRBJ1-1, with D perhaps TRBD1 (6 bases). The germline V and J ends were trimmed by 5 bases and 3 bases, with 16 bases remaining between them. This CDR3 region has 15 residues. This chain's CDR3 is CASSPGGGADTEAFF. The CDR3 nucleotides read TGTGCCAGCAGTCCCGGAGGGGGAGCAGACACTGAAGCTTTCTTT.

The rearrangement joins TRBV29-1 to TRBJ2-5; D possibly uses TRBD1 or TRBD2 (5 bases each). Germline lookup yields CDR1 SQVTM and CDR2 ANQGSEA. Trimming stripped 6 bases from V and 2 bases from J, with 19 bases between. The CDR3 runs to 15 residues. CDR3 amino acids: CSVAGSRTQQETQYF. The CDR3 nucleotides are TGCAGCGTGGCGGGCTCCAGGACACAACAAGAGACCCAGTACTTC.

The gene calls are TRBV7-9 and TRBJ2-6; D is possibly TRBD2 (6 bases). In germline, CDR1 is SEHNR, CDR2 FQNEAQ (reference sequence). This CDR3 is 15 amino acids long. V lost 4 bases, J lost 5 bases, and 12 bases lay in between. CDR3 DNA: TGTGCCAGCAGCTACCTCGGGGGTAGGGCCAACGTCCTGACTTTC. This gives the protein CASSYLGGRANVLTF.

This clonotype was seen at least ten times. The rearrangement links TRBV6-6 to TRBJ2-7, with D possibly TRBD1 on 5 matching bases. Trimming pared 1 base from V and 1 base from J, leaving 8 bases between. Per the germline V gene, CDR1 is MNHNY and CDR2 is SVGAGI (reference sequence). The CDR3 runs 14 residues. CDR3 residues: CASSYFRDSYEQYF. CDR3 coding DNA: TGTGCCAGCAGTTACTTCAGGGATTCCTACGAGCAGTACTTC.

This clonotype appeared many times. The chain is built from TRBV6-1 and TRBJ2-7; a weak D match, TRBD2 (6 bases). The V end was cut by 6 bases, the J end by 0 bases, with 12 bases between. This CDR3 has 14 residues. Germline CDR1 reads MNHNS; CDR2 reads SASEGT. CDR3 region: CASRPGLPSYEQYF. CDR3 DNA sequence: TGTGCCAGCAGACCGGGACTCCCCTCCTACGAGCAGTACTTC.

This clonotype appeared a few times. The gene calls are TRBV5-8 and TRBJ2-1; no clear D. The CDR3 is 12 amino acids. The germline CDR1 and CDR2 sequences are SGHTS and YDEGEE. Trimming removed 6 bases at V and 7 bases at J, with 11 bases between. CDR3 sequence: CASNAPGNEQFF. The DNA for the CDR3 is TGTGCCAGCAACGCGCCCGGGAATGAGCAGTTCTTC.

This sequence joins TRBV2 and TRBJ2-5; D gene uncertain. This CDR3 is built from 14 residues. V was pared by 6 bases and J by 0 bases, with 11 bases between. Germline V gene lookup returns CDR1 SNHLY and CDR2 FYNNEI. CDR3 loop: CASRSTRYQETQYF. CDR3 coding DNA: TGTGCCAGCAGGAGTACCCGGTACCAAGAGACCCAGTACTTC.

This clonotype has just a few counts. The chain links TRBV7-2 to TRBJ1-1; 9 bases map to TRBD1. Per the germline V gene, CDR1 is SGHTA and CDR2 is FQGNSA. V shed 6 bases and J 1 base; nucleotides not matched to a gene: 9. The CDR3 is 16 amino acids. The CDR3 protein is CASSITGGWGNTEAFF. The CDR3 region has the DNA TGTGCCAGCAGTATTACAGGGGGCTGGGGGAACACTGAAGCTTTCTTT. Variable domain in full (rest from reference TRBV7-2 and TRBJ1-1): GAGVSQSPSNKVTEKGKDVELRCDPISGHTALYWYRQSLGQGLEFLIYFQGNSAPDKSGLPSDRFSAERTGGSVSTLTIQRTQQEDSAVYLCASSITGGWGNTEAFFGQGTRLTVV.

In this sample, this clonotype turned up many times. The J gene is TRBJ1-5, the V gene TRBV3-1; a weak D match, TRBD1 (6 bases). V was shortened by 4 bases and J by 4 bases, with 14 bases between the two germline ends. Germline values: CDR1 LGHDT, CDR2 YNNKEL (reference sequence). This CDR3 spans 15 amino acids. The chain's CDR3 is CASSPKTGLNQPQHF. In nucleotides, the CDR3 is TGTGCCAGCAGCCCAAAGACAGGACTAAATCAGCCCCAGCATTTT.

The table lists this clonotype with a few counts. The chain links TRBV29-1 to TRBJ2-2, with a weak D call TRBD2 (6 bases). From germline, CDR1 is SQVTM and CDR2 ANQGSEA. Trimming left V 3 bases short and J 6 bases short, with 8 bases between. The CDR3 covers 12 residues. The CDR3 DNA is TGCAGCGTTGAGCGGGGTTCCGGGGAGCTGTTTTTT. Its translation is CSVERGSGELFF.

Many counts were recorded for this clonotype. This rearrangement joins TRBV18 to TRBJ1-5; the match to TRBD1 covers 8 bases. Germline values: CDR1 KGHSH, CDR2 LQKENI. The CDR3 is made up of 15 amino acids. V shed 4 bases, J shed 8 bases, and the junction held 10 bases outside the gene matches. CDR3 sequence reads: CASSRSGQGGEPQHF. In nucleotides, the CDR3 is TGTGCCAGCTCACGTTCCGGACAGGGAGGGGAGCCCCAGCATTTT.

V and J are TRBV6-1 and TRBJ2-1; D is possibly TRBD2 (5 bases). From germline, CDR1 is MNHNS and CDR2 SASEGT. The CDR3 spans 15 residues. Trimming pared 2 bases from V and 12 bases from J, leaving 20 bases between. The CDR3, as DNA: TGTGCCAGCAGTGAATGGAGGAGCCCGAACGGTGGGCAGTTCTTC. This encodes CASSEWRSPNGGQFF.

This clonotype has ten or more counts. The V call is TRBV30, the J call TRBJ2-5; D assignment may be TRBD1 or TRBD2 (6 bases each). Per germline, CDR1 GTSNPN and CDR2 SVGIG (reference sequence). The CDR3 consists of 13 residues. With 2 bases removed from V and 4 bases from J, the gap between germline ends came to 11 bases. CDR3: CAWSLGGVETQYF. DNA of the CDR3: TGTGCCTGGAGTCTGGGGGGCGTAGAGACCCAGTACTTC. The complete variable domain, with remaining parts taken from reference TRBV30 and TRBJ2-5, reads SQTIHQWPATLVQPVGSPLSLECTVEGTSNPNLYWYRQAAGRGLQLLFYSVGIGQISSEVPQNLSASRPQDRQFILSSKKLLLSDSGFYLCAWSLGGVETQYFGPGTRLLVL.

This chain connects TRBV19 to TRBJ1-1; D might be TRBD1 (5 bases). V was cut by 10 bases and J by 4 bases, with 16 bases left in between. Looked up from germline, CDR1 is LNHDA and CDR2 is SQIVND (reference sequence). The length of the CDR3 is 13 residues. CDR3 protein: CATGGVRGTEAFF. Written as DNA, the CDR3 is TGTGCCACCGGAGGGGTGAGGGGCACTGAAGCTTTCTTT.

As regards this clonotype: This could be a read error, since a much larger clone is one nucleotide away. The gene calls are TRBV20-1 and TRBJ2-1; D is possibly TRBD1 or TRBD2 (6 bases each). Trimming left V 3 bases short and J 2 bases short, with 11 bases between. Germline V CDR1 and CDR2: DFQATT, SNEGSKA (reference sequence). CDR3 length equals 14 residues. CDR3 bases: TGCAGTGCTAGCGGGGGCCTTACCTACAATGAGCAGTTCTTC. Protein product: CSASGGLTYNEQFF.